These 24 T cell receptor beta chains originate from one sample sequenced in a study of tumor-infiltrating lymphocytes in primary liver carcinoma. Total RNA amounting to around 450 ng was the source from which TCR beta cDNA was made with a constant-region primer. Construction of TCR beta libraries relied on three successive nested multiplex PCR rounds employing slightly modified ARM-PCR. Rounds one and two of PCR, each of roughly 10 cycles, were primed with TRBV1-TRBV30 forward primers and a C-beta reverse primer. TCRdb called the multiplex PCR reads again in MiXCR, with one record for every CDR3 protein. The sample shows some 190,000 distinct CDR3 sequences, 60% of them seen only once. RNA was extracted from whole blood without cell sorting, alongside germline DNA. Sequenced material: peripheral blood. The receptor source for this set is a man aged 40-49 years with primary liver carcinoma and hepatitis B virus infection.

V is TRBV30 and J is TRBJ1-2; no definite D call. CDR3 length: 11 amino acids. Germline loops: CDR1 GTSNPN, CDR2 SVGIG (reference sequence). The V and J ends lost 1 base and 8 bases respectively, with 8 bases between them. This CDR3 is CAWSGAVGYTF. CDR3 DNA sequence: TGTGCCTGGAGTGGGGCCGTCGGCTACACCTTC.

In regard to this clonotype: As the CDR3 is not closed by the conserved phenylalanine or tryptophan, this likely results from a read error. The chain links TRBV11-2 to TRBJ2-1; 8 positions agree with TRBD2. V dropped 5 bases and J dropped 5; count of bases not matched to a gene: 11. The CDR3 totals 16 residues. Germline V lookup: CDR1 SGHAT, CDR2 FQNNGV. CDR3 nucleotides: TGTGCCAGCAGCCTCATCGGGACTAGTGGGGACAATGAGCAGTTCGTC. Translation gives CASSLIGTSGDNEQFV.

This chain uses TRBV11-2 with TRBJ2-7; 8 positions agree with TRBD2. The CDR3 covers 16 residues. CDR1 is SGHAT and CDR2 is FQNNGV in the germline V gene. For the CDR3, the DNA is TGTACCAACAGCCCGTCGGGGGGGGGTCTCGCCTACGAGCAGTACTTC. This encodes CTNSPSGGGLAYEQYF.

The sample holds one count of this clonotype. The chain joins TRBV10-3 to TRBJ1-1, with D hard to call. Germline V CDR1 and CDR2: ENHRY, SYGVKD. This CDR3 spans 14 amino acids. Trimming took off 1 base at V and 1 base at J, with 7 bases between the two ends. CDR3: CAISELHQNTEAFF. In nucleotides, the CDR3 is TGTGCCATCAGTGAGTTACACCAGAACACTGAAGCTTTCTTT.

The chain combines TRBV4-1 with TRBJ1-2; TRBD1 matches 9 bases. Germline CDR1 is MGHRA and CDR2 is YSYEKL. V lost 7 bases to trimming and J lost 4 bases; unmatched junction nucleotides: 10. The CDR3 sequence is 15 residues long. The CDR3 region is CASNSLDRGTYGYTF. CDR3 sequence (DNA): TGCGCCAGCAATAGCCTGGACAGGGGAACCTATGGCTACACCTTC.

This clonotype has a handful of counts. V is TRBV6-1 and J is TRBJ1-6; no definite D call. V was shortened by 8 bases and J by 4 bases, with 21 bases between the two germline ends. Per germline, CDR1 MNHNS and CDR2 SASEGT. The CDR3 covers 17 residues. CDR3 loop: CASSSNGGNPYNSPLHF. CDR3 DNA sequence: TGTGCCAGCTCTTCCAATGGCGGGAACCCTTATAATTCACCCCTCCACTTT.

Notes on this clonotype: This clone may be a read error of a much larger clone one base away. The V gene is TRBV29-1, the J gene TRBJ2-7, with 7 positions matching TRBD2. CDR1 is SQVTM and CDR2 is ANQGSEA in the germline V gene. J lost 0 bases, V lost 2 bases, and 7 bases had no gene match. This CDR3 is 15 amino acids long. Here the CDR3 reads CSVEREGYSSYEQYF. The CDR3 region has the DNA TGCAGCGTTGAAAGGGAGGGATACAGCTCCTACGAGCAGTACTTC.

The chain couples TRBV5-4 to TRBJ1-2; 10 nucleotides line up with TRBD1. CDR3 length: 14 residues. V lost 2 bases and J lost 6; bases outside the gene matches: 4. Germline CDR1 reads SGHNT; CDR2 reads YYREEE (reference sequence). The CDR3 sequence is CASSLDRGHDGYTF. The CDR3 DNA reads TGTGCCAGCAGCTTAGACAGGGGGCACGATGGCTACACCTTC.

Only a few counts were recorded for this clonotype. This chain links TRBV6-1 with TRBJ2-3; a weak D match, TRBD2 (6 bases). Germline-derived CDR1 and CDR2 are MNHNS and SASEGT. CDR3 length: 12 amino acids. V was cut by 10 bases and J by 4 bases, with 12 bases left in between. Here the CDR3 reads CAILRDSDTQYF. The CDR3 coding sequence is TGTGCCATCCTCCGGGACTCAGATACGCAGTATTTT.

The chain has TRBV12-3 or TRBV12-4 and TRBJ2-1; D gene ambiguous. The V end lost 6 bases, the J end lost 4 bases, and 10 bases lay between the germline ends. The CDR3 extends over 13 amino acids. CDR3 nucleotides: TGTGCCAGCAGCTTCATGCGGTACAATGAGCAGTTCTTC. Residues: CASSFMRYNEQFF.

Turning to this clonotype: One junction end does not reproduce the germline sequence, and a read error may be involved. The J gene is TRBJ2-1, the V gene TRBV7-8; no reliable D call. The V gene's germline CDR1 is SGHVS and CDR2 FQNEAQ. This CDR3 region has 10 residues. The CDR3 reads CTSTENEQFF. The CDR3 nucleotides read TGTACCAGCACTGAAAATGAGCAGTTCTTC.

This clonotype was seen a handful of times. A much larger clone differs from this one at a single base, so this may be a read error. This sequence joins TRBV11-2 and TRBJ1-1; maybe TRBD1 (5 bases). The germline V gene has CDR1 SGHAT and CDR2 FQNNGV. There are 15 residues in the CDR3. In nucleotides, the CDR3 is TGTGCCTGCAGCTTAGTTCCAGGGCAAGGAACTGAAGCTTTCTTT. It is translated as CACSLVPGQGTEAFF.

This clonotype has only a few counts. This chain joins TRBV6-5 and TRBJ1-2, with 7 nucleotides matching TRBD1. The J segment lost 3 bases and the V segment lost 7 bases, leaving 8 bases of the junction unmatched. The CDR3 spans 14 residues. Germline loops: CDR1 MNHEY, CDR2 SVGAGI. The CDR3 sequence is CASKHRDSHYGYTF. The CDR3 DNA follows: TGTGCCAGCAAACACCGGGACAGCCACTATGGCTACACCTTC.

Comment on this clonotype: The CDR3 carries no conserved terminal phenylalanine or tryptophan, so it likely arises from a read error. This chain uses TRBV5-4 with TRBJ2-2; 11 positions agree with TRBD1. V shed 4 bases, J shed 6 bases, and the junction held 5 bases outside the gene matches. CDR1 is SGHNT, CDR2 YYREEE, per germline (reference sequence). The CDR3 totals 15 residues. The CDR3 DNA reads as TGTGCCAGCAGCCTTCGGACAGGGGGCTCCGGGGAGCTGTTTTCT. It yields the protein CASSLRTGGSGELFS.

In its sample, this clonotype was seen a few times. A much larger clone is a single base away; this may be a read error. This sequence joins TRBV11-2 and TRBJ2-1; D is unresolved. Germline CDR1 reads SGHAT; CDR2 reads FQNNGV. This CDR3 comprises 13 residues. The CDR3 sequence: CASSLSDLNEQSF. CDR3 nucleotide sequence: TGTGCCAGCAGCTTATCAGACCTTAATGAGCAGTCCTTC. The full variable domain, rest sourced from reference TRBV11-2 and TRBJ2-1, is EAGVAQSPRYKIIEKRQSVAFWCNPISGHATLYWYQQILGQGPKLLIQFQNNGVVDDSQLPKDRFSAERLKGVDSTLKIQPAKLEDSAVYLCASSLSDLNEQSFGPGTRLTVL.

The J gene is TRBJ2-5, the V gene TRBV29-1; no clear D gene. The CDR3 runs 13 residues. The germline gives CDR1 SQVTM, CDR2 ANQGSEA. The germline V and J ends were trimmed by 7 bases and 0 bases, with 12 bases remaining between them. CDR3 region: CSALSDYQETQYF. CDR3 DNA sequence: TGCAGCGCCCTAAGCGACTACCAAGAGACCCAGTACTTC.

This clonotype was detected once. A much larger clonotype is one base distant, so this may be a read error. CDR3 residues: CAIVEQGRQNTEAFF. In nucleotides, the CDR3 is TGTGCCATTGTTGAACAGGGACGGCAGAACACTGAAGCTTTCTTT. The V and J genes are TRBV10-3 and TRBJ1-1; D perhaps matches TRBD1 (6 bases). V lost 9 bases and J lost 1, with 18 bases in between. The CDR3 is 15 residues long. Germline V gives CDR1 ENHRY, CDR2 SYGVKD.

This clonotype was seen a single time. A much bigger clone sits one base away, suggesting this may be a read error. V and J are TRBV12-3 or TRBV12-4 and TRBJ2-1, with D perhaps matching TRBD1 (6 bases). The CDR3 is made up of 13 amino acids. The CDR3 here is CASGQQGPDEHFF. The CDR3, as DNA: TGTGCCAGCGGACAACAGGGCCCCGATGAGCATTTCTTC.

This clonotype was recorded once. V usage is TRBV11-2 and J usage is TRBJ1-4, with D perhaps matching TRBD1 (5 bases). CDR1 and CDR2 from the germline V gene are SGHAT and FQNNGV. CDR3 length equals 15 residues. The V and J ends lost 3 bases and 4 bases respectively, with 12 bases between them. This CDR3 is CASSLSGGLNEKLFF. CDR3 DNA sequence: TGTGCCAGCAGCTTGTCGGGGGGACTTAATGAAAAACTGTTTTTT.

This clonotype was recorded at least ten times. V is TRBV11-2 and J is TRBJ2-7; D might be TRBD2 (6 bases). V lost 2 bases to trimming and J lost 0 bases, with 11 bases between them. CDR3 size: 15 residues. CDR1 is SGHAT and CDR2 is FQNNGV in the germline V gene. The CDR3 reads CASSLFGGLSYEQYF. The CDR3 bases are TGTGCCAGCAGCTTATTTGGAGGGCTCTCCTACGAGCAGTACTTC.

Details on this clonotype: One junction end does not reproduce the germline sequence, and a read error may be involved. The chain uses TRBV10-3 and TRBJ2-5; D is tentatively TRBD1 or TRBD2 (5 bases each). Germline V CDR1 and CDR2: ENHRY, SYGVKD. This CDR3 region has 12 residues. The chain's CDR3 is CAINEGQETQYF. As DNA, the CDR3 is TGTGCCATCAATGAGGGGCAAGAGACCCAGTACTTC.

This clonotype has a single count. Its ends do not fully match the called genes, so a read error is possible. The chain couples TRBV7-9 to TRBJ1-1, with D unresolved. This CDR3 is built from 13 residues. CDR1 is SEHNR, CDR2 FQNEAQ, per germline (reference sequence). The CDR3 coding sequence is TGTGCCAGCTGCTTAGACCAGAACACTGAAGCTTTCTTT. Its translation is CASCLDQNTEAFF. The entire variable domain, with the rest obtained from reference TRBV7-9 and TRBJ1-1, is as follows: DTGVSQNPRHKITKRGQNVTFRCDPISEHNRLYWYRQTLGQGPEFLTYFQNEAQLEKSRLLSDRFSAERPKGSFSTLEIQRTEQGDSAMYLCASCLDQNTEAFFGQGTRLTVV.

Comment on this clonotype: Germline is not matched at one junction end, which may reflect a read error. The chain employs TRBV12-3 or TRBV12-4 and TRBJ1-6; TRBD1 is a possible D gene (5 bases). The CDR3 extends over 15 amino acids. CDR3 in DNA: TGTGCCTGCAGTTTAGGGGACGGGGTGGGTTCACCCCTCCACTTT. Its translation is CACSLGDGVGSPLHF.

The rearrangement joins TRBV30 to TRBJ2-7; D perhaps matches TRBD1 (6 bases). The CDR3 loop spans 15 amino acids. The V gene lost 0 bases and the J gene lost 7 bases, with 19 bases spanning the gap. The germline CDR1 and CDR2 sequences are GTSNPN and SVGIG (reference sequence). The CDR3 DNA follows: TGTGCCTGGAGTGTACTTGGGGACACCTCTGAAGAGCAGTACTTC. This gives the protein CAWSVLGDTSEEQYF.